This TCR beta chain was observed in a study of T cell responses to AZD1222 COVID-19 vaccine. Data came from immunoSEQ multiplex PCR; TCRdb stores just in-frame clones and leaves some out. The sample holds 150,000 or so clones, approximately 88% seen once. Points on this clone: Its matching antigen is unknown.

Looked up from germline, CDR1 is SGHAT and CDR2 is FQNNGV. This CDR3 is built from 13 residues. The V end was cut by 7 bases, the J end by 5 bases, with 14 bases between. Study conclusions and caveats: Every sample of the repertoires postdated the peak T cell response. Reportedly, close to half of spike-specific TCRs are directed against unmutated variant regions.

The source is an adult in good health. This chain connects TRBV11-2 to TRBJ2-5; a possible D gene is TRBD2 (6 bases). This material consisted of peripheral blood, taken on day 0 of AZD1222 vaccination. CDR3 nucleotides: TGTGCCAGCACCTACGGCGGGGTGGAGACCCAGTACTTC. Its translation is CASTYGGVETQYF.